This T cell receptor beta chain was profiled in a study of blood T cell repertoires in COVID-19. Looking at the study overall: PBMCs, B-cell-depleted T cells, or T cells were the source of the cDNA or gDNA that made up the material.

The CDR3 covers 13 residues. Germline CDR1 is SEHNR and CDR2 is FQNEAQ (reference sequence). Trimming cost V 3 bases and J 6 bases, with 9 bases left between them. This clone was recorded a few times. In the original workflow: Amplification from reference gene primers served as the basis for estimated nucleated cell counts. Profiling relied on immunoSEQ multiplex PCR, and the TCRdb table lists in-frame clones only, not all of them. The DNA was the basis for D and trimming; V, J and clone size are from that table. The sample has 85,000 to 100,000 clones, about four fifths seen once. The chain couples TRBV7-9 to TRBJ1-5; D gene ambiguous. This sequence originates from a woman over 75 with active or convalescent COVID-19. The sequencing sample was made of peripheral blood. The CDR3 protein is CASSLIEGQPQHF. In DNA, the CDR3 is TGTGCCAGCAGCTTGATTGAGGGTCAGCCCCAGCATTTT.